This TCR beta chain derives from a study of response to subunit inactivated influenza vaccine. From germline, CDR1 is SGHRS and CDR2 YFSETQ. There are 14 residues in the CDR3. V was pared by 0 bases and J by 9 bases, with 13 bases between. TCRdb used MiXCR to reprocess the RT-PCR reads, holding one entry per CDR3 protein. The sample records a few hundred thousand distinct CDR3 sequences, around 13% being singletons. This receptor was obtained from a man aged 45-60 years who received an inactivated influenza vaccine. The rearrangement joins TRBV5-1 to TRBJ2-1, with unresolved D. Sequenced material: PBMCs from blood, taken about 12 days after vaccination. CDR3 DNA: TGCGCCAGCAGCTTGGGAGCCTTCCTCACTGAGCAGTTCTTC. Protein: CASSLGAFLTEQFF.